This T cell receptor beta chain was identified in a study of OX40 agonist ivuxolimab in advanced cancers. With regard to the full study: Ivuxolimab was an agonistic, fully human IgG2 monoclonal antibody directed against OX40 (CD134), a costimulatory receptor. Intravenous ivuxolimab was administered to patients every 2 weeks at six dose levels: 0.01, 0.1, 0.3, 1.5, 3 and 10 mg/kg. Among the approximately 50 dose-escalation patients, about 20 had hepatocellular carcinoma, approximately 15 melanoma, 9 renal cell carcinoma and 9 head and neck cancer. A male proportion of around 83% and a mean age of roughly 55 years, ranging from roughly 23 to 85, were recorded for the dose-escalation cohort. Patients were allowed to have had prior anti-PD-1, anti-PD-L1 or anti-CTLA-4 therapy, and roughly 40% of the dose-escalation patients had previously received checkpoint inhibitors. Partial responses occurred in three dose-escalation patients: two with cutaneous melanoma and one with hepatocellular carcinoma. The purpose of peripheral TCRbeta sequencing was to test whether ivuxolimab changed TCR sequence diversity and led to clonal T-cell expansion. The paper covers the monotherapy dose-escalation part of the phase I ivuxolimab trial, which included N of about 56 patients. Summary of the overall study and its limitations: Antigen specificity was not determined for the clonally expanded peripheral T cells. At doses of 0.1 to 3.0 mg/kg, clonal expansion of both CD4+ and CD8+ blood T cells was observed from baseline to week 6. Partial responders in the 0.1-3.0 mg/kg groups had among the lowest normalized peripheral clonal expansion, especially among CD8+ T cells. After ivuxolimab, CD8+ T cells had more expanded clones than CD4+ T cells on average. Low levels of normalized T-cell clonal expansion were also shown by some nonresponding patients.

Patients with autoimmune disease history or receiving systemic immunosuppression were excluded from the trial. Peripheral blood for TCR sequencing was drawn from every dose cohort at baseline, at cycle 4 day 1 and at cycle 7 day 1. The samples were drawn from a first-in-human, open-label, multicenter phase I dose-escalation trial of ivuxolimab. Adults with locally advanced or metastatic melanoma, renal cell, hepatocellular, or head and neck squamous cell carcinoma were enrolled in the trial. Before TCR sequencing, CD4+ T cells and CD8+ T cells from peripheral blood were sorted into separate populations. There are 14 amino acids in the CDR3, from cysteine to phenylalanine inclusive. The read is trimmed to its CDR3 DNA, 42 bases read in frame from base 1. At the junction V is shortened by 4 bases and J by 5 bases; bases outside the gene matches: 6. CDR1 and CDR2, per the germline V gene, are SGDLS and YYNGEE.

Note on this clone: The specificity of this receptor is unknown. No base-level quality is on record; no much larger clone is a single base apart.

Genomic DNA was extracted from sorted cells for sequencing of the TCRbeta CDR3 region. TCRbeta CDR3 regions were sequenced using the immunoSEQ Assay. The table was pulled from immuneACCESS by TCRdb, which kept in-frame rearrangements only. Such tables lose some clones; where checked, under half of the loss comes from unresolved V genes, and the rest has no known cause. The sample yields some 68,000 clones; about 89% were counted once. Around 2.1% of the sample is in the top ten clones. Sequenced material: CD4+ or CD8+ T cells sorted from blood, taken in a trial of the OX40 agonist ivuxolimab. The sequence came from an adult with an advanced solid tumor such as melanoma, head and neck, liver or kidney cancer. The V and J segments used are TRBV9 and TRBJ1-3; 7 bases in the middle match TRBD1. The nucleotide sequence is given as TGTGCCAGCAGCCCAGACAGGGTACGAAACACCATATATTTT. This codes for CASSPDRVRNTIYF.